A single sample is the source of the 13 T cell receptor beta chains below, sequenced in a study of blood T cell repertoires in COVID-19. Sequencing was performed with immunoSEQ multiplex PCR; in TCRdb, only in-frame clones are kept and a portion is missing. The sample has more than 85,000 clones, about 90% seen once. Sequencing input: peripheral blood. Every receptor here comes from a human donor with COVID-19, enrolled during active disease. The donor label of this sample is uncertain.

The chain carries TRBV12-3 or TRBV12-4 and TRBJ2-3; D unclear. This CDR3 has 11 residues. The V end lost 4 bases, the J end lost 6 bases, and 5 bases lay between the germline ends. Written as DNA, the CDR3 is TGTGCCAGCAGTTCCCGTGATACGCAGTATTTT. Protein: CASSSRDTQYF.

V and J are TRBV19 and TRBJ2-7; 8 positions match TRBD1. The CDR3 has 14 residues. The V gene's germline CDR1 is LNHDA and CDR2 SQIVND (reference sequence). Trimming cost V 1 base and J 5 bases; bases outside gene matches: 4. The CDR3 protein is CASSIGETGDEQYF. Written as DNA, the CDR3 is TGTGCCAGTAGTATAGGGGAGACAGGGGACGAGCAGTACTTC.

This chain links TRBV6-4 with TRBJ1-2, with 8 bases identical to TRBD1. There are 16 residues in the CDR3. The germline gives CDR1 MRHNA, CDR2 SNTAGT. V lost 6 bases to trimming and J lost 3 bases; unmatched junction nucleotides: 12. The CDR3 loop reads CASSRGRGTGDYGYTF. CDR3 nucleotide sequence: TGTGCCAGCAGCAGAGGGAGAGGGACAGGCGACTATGGCTACACCTTC.

This clone was observed a single time. This chain's CDR3 is CASIGPGNTIYF. The CDR3 DNA follows: TGCGCCAGCATCGGTCCTGGAAACACCATATATTTT. The chain employs TRBV5-1 and TRBJ1-3; D is undetermined. The V gene's germline CDR1 is SGHRS and CDR2 YFSETQ. This CDR3 comprises 12 residues. Trimming removed 6 bases at V and 2 bases at J, with 6 bases between.

This clone was picked up one time. This chain links TRBV6-5 with TRBJ2-7; 8 bases map to TRBD2. This CDR3 spans 16 amino acids. Germline V gene data show CDR1 as MNHEY and CDR2 as SVGAGI. J was trimmed by 0 bases and V by 0 bases; bases with no gene match: 4. Written as DNA, the CDR3 is TGTGCCAGCAGTTACTCGAGCCTAGCGGGCTCCTACGAGCAGTACTTC. Residues: CASSYSSLAGSYEQYF.

V usage is TRBV4-1 and J usage is TRBJ2-5; 12 bases fit TRBD1. Per the germline V gene, CDR1 is MGHRA and CDR2 is YSYEKL. The junction had 10 bases not matched to a gene; V was cut back by 4 bases and J by 4 bases. The CDR3 consists of 17 residues. The CDR3 is CASSPGTGGAYRETQYF. The CDR3 DNA sequence: TGCGCCAGCAGCCCGGGGACAGGGGGCGCATATCGAGAGACCCAGTACTTC.

The chain links TRBV30 to TRBJ2-1; tentatively, D is TRBD1 (5 bases). Per germline, CDR1 GTSNPN and CDR2 SVGIG (reference sequence). The V and J ends lost 3 bases and 2 bases respectively, with 8 bases between them. This CDR3 is 13 amino acids long. The CDR3 DNA reads TGTGCCTGGAGCAGACAGACCTACAATGAGCAGTTCTTC. Encoded protein: CAWSRQTYNEQFF.

V is TRBV27 and J is TRBJ2-7; D unclear. Trimming cost V 2 bases and J 3 bases, with 11 bases left between them. CDR1 is MNHEY, CDR2 SMNVEV, per germline (reference sequence). The CDR3 extends over 14 amino acids. The CDR3 bases are TGTGCCAGCAGTTTAGAGTACGGTTTCTACGAGCAGTACTTC. Amino acid sequence: CASSLEYGFYEQYF.

This clone was detected once. V is TRBV13 and J is TRBJ2-3; the match to TRBD1 covers 10 bases. The CDR3 has 15 residues. Germline trimming cut 4 bases from V and 5 bases from J; bases unmatched to any gene: 6. The germline CDR1 and CDR2 sequences are PRHDT and FYEKMQ (reference sequence). The CDR3, as DNA: TGTGCCAGCAGCTCCTACGGACAGGGGGGAGATACGCAGTATTTT. Encoded protein: CASSSYGQGGDTQYF.

The DNA of the CDR3 is TGCGCCAGCAGCTTACTAGCGGGACCCAACACCGGGGAGCTGTTTTTT. This codes for CASSLLAGPNTGELFF. V gene TRBV5-1 combines with J gene TRBJ2-2; TRBD2 agrees at 10 bases. The CDR3 totals 16 residues. J lost 2 bases, V lost 2 bases, and 3 bases had no gene match. Germline V gives CDR1 SGHRS, CDR2 YFSETQ.

V is TRBV6-5 and J is TRBJ1-5; no firm D call. Germline V gives CDR1 MNHEY, CDR2 SVGAGI. This CDR3 has 14 amino acids. V lost 2 bases to trimming and J lost 3 bases, with 8 bases between them. The CDR3 DNA is TGTGCCAGCAGTTACCTCGGGATCAATCAGCCCCAGCATTTT. It is translated as CASSYLGINQPQHF.

This chain connects TRBV4-2 to TRBJ2-5; TRBD1 agrees at 7 bases. Germline V lookup: CDR1 LGHNA, CDR2 YNFKEQ. This CDR3 has 14 residues. J gave up 5 bases and V 1 base, and 4 bases lay outside the gene matches. CDR3 nucleotide sequence: TGTGCCAGCAGCCAAGCCCAGGGGGAGGAGACCCAGTACTTC. Its protein product is CASSQAQGEETQYF.

This chain joins TRBV7-6 and TRBJ2-3, with D possibly being TRBD2 (6 bases). The germline V and J ends were trimmed by 5 bases and 0 bases, with 12 bases remaining between them. Germline values: CDR1 SGHVS, CDR2 FNYEAQ. The CDR3 covers 15 residues. The chain's CDR3 is CASSPMGGSTDTQYF. The CDR3 coding sequence is TGTGCCAGCAGCCCTATGGGGGGAAGCACAGATACGCAGTATTTT. Together with reference TRBV7-6 and TRBJ2-3, the CDR3 gives the full variable domain: GAGVSQSPRYKVTKRGQDVALRCDPISGHVSLYWYRQALGQGPEFLTYFNYEAQQDKSGLPNDRFSAERPEGSISTLTIQRTEQRDSAMYRCASSPMGGSTDTQYFGPGTRLTVL.